This T cell receptor beta chain was recorded in a study of shared clonotypes between healthy human individuals. Study-level information: Donors consisted of two women and a few men between 18 and 49. Three CD4 naive, three CD4 memory, two CD8 naive and one CD8 memory plate were used per donor.

The method was immunoSEQ multiplex PCR; TCRdb's version includes in-frame clones alone and lacks a portion of them. The top ten clones hold around 0.45% of a sample with roughly 1,500,000 clones, approximately 98% of them seen once. Of note for this clone: Its target is unknown.

CDR1 is LNHNV and CDR2 is YYDKDF in the germline V gene (reference sequence). V lost 0 bases and J lost 10, with 12 bases in between. This CDR3 is 13 amino acids long. General study findings and limits: Naive subsets tended to show greater estimated richness than memory subsets.

What was sequenced was naive CD4+ T cells sorted from blood. The subset denotes: CD45RA+ positively selected. The receptor was derived from a man aged 25 to 45 in good health. V is TRBV15 and J is TRBJ1-2; no definite D call. CDR3 coding DNA: TGTGCCACCAGCAGAGAGGACGATCGCCACTACACCTTC. This codes for CATSREDDRHYTF.